Shown below are 25 T cell receptor beta chains from a single sample sequenced in a study of T cell responses to AZD1222 COVID-19 vaccine. Sequenced by immunoSEQ multiplex PCR; TCRdb stores in-frame clones only, minus some. The repertoire holds 110,000 to 150,000 clones, with about 87% as singletons. The input for sequencing was peripheral blood, taken on day 0 of AZD1222 vaccination. Receptor source: an adult in good health.

The chain employs TRBV3-1 (or the pseudogene TRBV3-2) and TRBJ2-2; D is uncertain. The V gene lost 4 bases and the J gene lost 5 bases, with 11 bases spanning the gap. CDR3 length equals 14 residues. Germline CDR1 reads LGHDT; CDR2 reads YNNKEL (reference sequence). CDR3 in amino acids: CASSRLLGTGELFF. Written as DNA, the CDR3 is TGTGCCAGCAGCCGCCTACTTGGGACCGGGGAGCTGTTTTTT.

The genes are TRBV18 and TRBJ1-3; D is uncertain. Trimming shortened V by 5 bases and J by 0 bases, and 14 bases separated the two germline ends. The CDR3 covers 16 residues. CDR1 is KGHSH and CDR2 is LQKENI in the germline V gene. The CDR3 loop reads CASSATDLFSGNTIYF. The CDR3 DNA sequence: TGTGCCAGCTCAGCGACGGACCTCTTCTCTGGAAACACCATATATTTT.

The J gene is TRBJ1-4, the V gene TRBV28; D is unclear. Germline-derived CDR1 and CDR2 are MDHEN and SYDVKM. Between the trimmed V and J ends, which lost 3 bases and 8 bases, there was a span of 13 bases. The CDR3 covers 14 residues. Written as DNA, the CDR3 is TGTGCCAGCAGTTTGCTTAAGGGAACCGAAAAACTGTTTTTT. Protein product: CASSLLKGTEKLFF.

The chain joins TRBV30 to TRBJ1-4; perhaps TRBD1 as D (5 bases). CDR1 and CDR2 from the germline V gene are GTSNPN and SVGIG (reference sequence). Trimming took 4 bases from V and 2 from J, leaving 8 bases between them. The CDR3 is 13 residues long. For the CDR3, the DNA is TGTGCCTGGACCCCAGGGACTAATGAAAAACTGTTTTTT. Its translation is CAWTPGTNEKLFF.

CDR3 DNA sequence: TGTGCCAGCAGCAAAATGGTGCGGGATTCACCCCTCCACTTT. Protein sequence: CASSKMVRDSPLHF. This chain joins TRBV7-9 and TRBJ1-6, with no clear D. Trimming left V 5 bases short and J 8 bases short, with 13 bases between. CDR3 length: 14 amino acids. Germline lookup yields CDR1 SEHNR and CDR2 FQNEAQ (reference sequence).

The V gene is TRBV6-2 or TRBV6-3, the J gene TRBJ2-7; the match to TRBD1 covers 7 bases. Germline V gives CDR1 MNHEY, CDR2 SVGEGT. CDR3 size: 14 residues. With V trimmed by 2 bases and J by 2 bases, 3 bases remained unmatched. The CDR3 coding sequence is TGTGCCAGCAGTTACGTGGGGACAGCCTACGAGCAGTACTTC. This encodes CASSYVGTAYEQYF.

This clone has more than one count but fewer than ten. The rearrangement uses TRBV9 and TRBJ2-1; the D gene is possibly TRBD2 (6 bases). The germline gives CDR1 SGDLS, CDR2 YYNGEE. The CDR3 covers 14 residues. Trimming pared 4 bases from V and 6 bases from J, leaving 14 bases between. The CDR3 here is CASSREVVVNEQFF. The CDR3 DNA is TGTGCCAGCAGCAGGGAGGTAGTAGTCAATGAGCAGTTCTTC.

The table lists this clone with a count of one. The chain is built from TRBV27 and TRBJ2-7; TRBD2 agrees at 10 bases. The V gene's germline CDR1 is MNHEY and CDR2 SMNVEV (reference sequence). The CDR3 extends over 16 amino acids. V shed 3 bases and J 1 base; nucleotides not matched to a gene: 6. CDR3 amino acids: CASSFAGAGGSYEQYF. CDR3 sequence (DNA): TGTGCCAGCAGTTTTGCTGGAGCGGGAGGGTCCTACGAGCAGTACTTC.

A single count supports this clone. The rearrangement uses TRBV9 and TRBJ1-1; TRBD1 agrees at 8 bases. The CDR3 spans 15 residues. The trim removed 10 bases at V and 11 bases at J, leaving 22 bases unmatched. Germline V gene lookup returns CDR1 SGDLS and CDR2 YYNGEE. CDR3 coding DNA: TGTGCCCGCCGCCCCGGGGGGGGGCAGGGGGCCCACGCTTTCTTT. It codes for CARRPGGGQGAHAFF.

The chain is built from TRBV15 and TRBJ2-7, with D hard to call. Trimming stripped 1 base from V and 0 bases from J, with 7 bases between. The CDR3 is 14 amino acids. Germline V lookup: CDR1 LNHNV, CDR2 YYDKDF (reference sequence). The CDR3 region is CATSRGGISYEQYF. CDR3 bases: TGTGCCACCAGCAGAGGAGGCATCTCCTACGAGCAGTACTTC.

The chain couples TRBV19 to TRBJ2-2; D call uncertain. CDR1 is LNHDA and CDR2 is SQIVND in the germline V gene (reference sequence). Trimming cost V 7 bases and J 4 bases, with 13 bases left between them. CDR3 length: 14 amino acids. In DNA, the CDR3 is TGTGCCAGTATGATTCTCCTAGGCACCGGGGAGCTGTTTTTT. Residues: CASMILLGTGELFF.

The gene calls are TRBV6-5 and TRBJ2-7, with no clear D. The germline V and J ends were trimmed by 7 bases and 1 base, with 14 bases remaining between them. The germline gives CDR1 MNHEY, CDR2 SVGAGI. This CDR3 is 14 amino acids long. CDR3 DNA sequence: TGTGCCAGCACTTTGACAATCACTTCCTACGAGCAGTACTTC. This encodes CASTLTITSYEQYF.

This chain connects TRBV13 to TRBJ1-4; possibly TRBD1 for D (6 bases). With 5 bases removed from V and 5 bases from J, the gap between germline ends came to 15 bases. CDR1 and CDR2 (germline): PRHDT, FYEKMQ (reference sequence). The CDR3 sequence is 15 residues long. The CDR3, as DNA: TGTGCCAGCAGCCTATCTCGGGGGCGCAATGAAAAACTGTTTTTT. It specifies CASSLSRGRNEKLFF.

This clone has only one observation. The rearrangement joins TRBV10-3 to TRBJ2-1; TRBD2 is a possible D gene (6 bases). Germline-derived CDR1 and CDR2 are ENHRY and SYGVKD. This CDR3 contains 15 residues. V lost 6 bases to trimming and J lost 7 bases, with 19 bases between them. CDR3 residues: CAISPLEGGFNEQFF. The CDR3 nucleotides read TGTGCCATCAGCCCCCTGGAGGGAGGATTTAATGAGCAGTTCTTC.

V is TRBV9 and J is TRBJ1-2; tentatively, D is TRBD1 (6 bases). V was cut by 0 bases and J by 3 bases, with 9 bases left in between. CDR3 length: 14 amino acids. Germline values: CDR1 SGDLS, CDR2 YYNGEE. For the CDR3, the DNA is TGTGCCAGCAGCGTAGGTGGGGGCGACTATGGCTACACCTTC. It yields the protein CASSVGGGDYGYTF.

This sequence joins TRBV19 and TRBJ2-3; 9 bases agree with TRBD1. This CDR3 comprises 14 residues. CDR1 is LNHDA and CDR2 is SQIVND in the germline V gene (reference sequence). V shed 6 bases, J shed 6 bases, and the junction held 7 bases outside the gene matches. CDR3 amino acids: CASSQTGGWDTQYF. CDR3 nucleotides: TGTGCCAGTAGCCAGACAGGGGGGTGGGATACGCAGTATTTT.

The chain has TRBV18 and TRBJ2-1; D is ambiguous. Germline CDR1 reads KGHSH; CDR2 reads LQKENI. The CDR3 covers 15 residues. V was trimmed by 4 bases and J by 0 bases, leaving 10 bases between them. CDR3 in DNA: TGTGCCAGCTCACGGAGCGCCAGCTCCTACAATGAGCAGTTCTTC. Its translation is CASSRSASSYNEQFF.

The rearrangement uses TRBV11-2 and TRBJ2-7, with a weak D call TRBD1 (5 bases). Trimming took 5 bases from V and 4 from J, leaving 15 bases between them. Germline CDR1 SGHAT, CDR2 FQNNGV. The CDR3 loop spans 14 amino acids. The CDR3 DNA reads TGTGCCAGCAGCCTGGGGCCGCGTATGTACGAGCAGTACTTC. This gives the protein CASSLGPRMYEQYF.

This sequence joins TRBV6-2 or TRBV6-3 and TRBJ2-1; TRBD2 aligns across 7 bases. J gave up 2 bases and V 5 bases, and 6 bases lay outside the gene matches. The CDR3 is 15 residues long. CDR1 is MNHEY, CDR2 SVGEGT, per germline. DNA of the CDR3: TGTGCCAGCAGTCCCGGGACTACCCCCTACAATGAGCAGTTCTTC. This translates into CASSPGTTPYNEQFF.

This clone was seen a handful of times. CDR3 sequence (DNA): TGCGCCAGCAGCTTGGGGCGAGGCTCGGATACGCAGTATTTT. It codes for CASSLGRGSDTQYF. The rearrangement joins TRBV5-1 to TRBJ2-3; no reliable D call. CDR1 is SGHRS and CDR2 is YFSETQ in the germline V gene. This CDR3 is built from 14 residues. Deletions cut 0 bases from V and 6 bases from J, with 11 bases between.

The chain couples TRBV7-2 to TRBJ1-5, with a tentative D call TRBD1 (5 bases). Germline values: CDR1 SGHTA, CDR2 FQGNSA. Trimming took 6 bases from V and 4 from J, leaving 16 bases between them. The CDR3 is 15 amino acids. CDR3 residues: CASSPRAPTNQPQHF. The CDR3 DNA reads as TGTGCCAGCAGTCCCAGGGCACCCACTAATCAGCCCCAGCATTTT.

The rearrangement uses TRBV29-1 and TRBJ1-2, with 9 positions matching TRBD1. This CDR3 spans 12 amino acids. Germline-derived CDR1 and CDR2 are SQVTM and ANQGSEA. Trimming at V came to 7 bases and at J to 3 bases, leaving 3 bases not matched to a gene. CDR3 protein: CSARTGDYGYTF. For the CDR3, the DNA is TGCAGCGCCAGGACAGGGGACTATGGCTACACCTTC.

The chain joins TRBV7-9 to TRBJ1-2; TRBD1 is a possible D gene (5 bases). The V gene's germline CDR1 is SEHNR and CDR2 FQNEAQ (reference sequence). This CDR3 comprises 15 residues. The ends were cut back, 5 bases at V and 1 base at J, with 14 bases in the middle. DNA for the CDR3: TGTGCCAGCAGCCCCCCCGGGACCTTTAACTATGGCTACACCTTC. This sequence encodes CASSPPGTFNYGYTF. The full variable domain, rest sourced from reference TRBV7-9 and TRBJ1-2, is DTGVSQNPRHKITKRGQNVTFRCDPISEHNRLYWYRQTLGQGPEFLTYFQNEAQLEKSRLLSDRFSAERPKGSFSTLEIQRTEQGDSAMYLCASSPPGTFNYGYTFGSGTRLTVV.

V is TRBV10-3 and J is TRBJ2-2; 9 nucleotides line up with TRBD1. V lost 9 bases to trimming and J lost 6 bases; unmatched junction nucleotides: 5. The CDR3 runs to 13 residues. CDR1 ENHRY and CDR2 SYGVKD come from the germline V gene. CDR3 nucleotide sequence: TGTGCCATTCCGGGACAGGGATCCGGGGAGCTGTTTTTT. Its protein product is CAIPGQGSGELFF.

The V gene is TRBV20-1, the J gene TRBJ1-5, with 8 bases fitting TRBD1. Unmatched junction bases numbered 9, after V lost 3 bases and J lost 5 bases. Germline V lookup: CDR1 DFQATT, CDR2 SNEGSKA (reference sequence). This CDR3 comprises 15 residues. DNA of the CDR3: TGCAGTGCTAGTCCAGGGGGCGATTCGGATCAGCCCCAGCATTTT. Protein sequence: CSASPGGDSDQPQHF.